Presented here are 11 T cell receptor beta chains from one specimen sequenced in a study of naive and memory T cell subsets. An equimolar mix of two oligonucleotides served as the beta constant-region primer for TRBC1 and TRBC2. TCRdb used MiXCR to reprocess the UMI-ligation and nested PCR reads, holding one entry per CDR3 protein. Found here are 130,000 to 150,000 distinct CDR3 sequences, approximately 15% of them singletons; the top ten hold just over 0.14%. Sequencing was done on a sample of naive CD4+ T cells from blood. These receptors came from a human donor in good health.

This clonotype was detected only a few times. The V and J genes are TRBV5-6 and TRBJ2-2; 10 bases agree with TRBD1. The CDR3 runs 16 residues. Germline V gives CDR1 SGHDT, CDR2 YYEEEE. V shed 3 bases, J shed 4 bases, and the junction held 6 bases outside the gene matches. The CDR3 DNA reads TGTGCCAGCAGCTATCGGGACAGGGGAGCCACCGGGGAGCTGTTTTTT. Protein product: CASSYRDRGATGELFF.

This clonotype was found a few times. This chain links TRBV2 with TRBJ2-7; D remains ambiguous. Germline values: CDR1 SNHLY, CDR2 FYNNEI. The V end lost 5 bases, the J end lost 4 bases, and 9 bases lay between the germline ends. This CDR3 comprises 12 residues. CDR3 DNA: TGTGCCAGCAGTCCCACTCAGTACGAGCAGTACTTC. Residues: CASSPTQYEQYF.

The rearrangement joins TRBV6-6 to TRBJ2-1, with TRBD2 matching over 11 bases. There are 17 residues in the CDR3. Trimming at V came to 7 bases and at J to 4 bases, leaving 12 bases not matched to a gene. Germline assignment: CDR1 MNHNY and CDR2 SVGAGI (reference sequence). The DNA of the CDR3 is TGTGCCAGCACTCAGCGGGGTAGCGGGAGGGCTTACAATGAGCAGTTCTTC. Residues: CASTQRGSGRAYNEQFF.

This chain joins TRBV29-1 and TRBJ1-1, with TRBD1 as a possible D gene (5 bases). Germline CDR1 SQVTM, CDR2 ANQGSEA. This CDR3 contains 16 residues. Trimming took 5 bases from V and 0 from J, leaving 19 bases between them. The CDR3 DNA reads as TGCAGCGTTTCGGGACTAAAGGGAGGCATGAACACTGAAGCTTTCTTT. It encodes CSVSGLKGGMNTEAFF. The full variable domain, rest sourced from reference TRBV29-1 and TRBJ1-1, is SAVISQKPSRDICQRGTSLTIQCQVDSQVTMMFWYRQQPGQSLTLIATANQGSEATYESGFVIDKFPISRPNLTFSTLTVSNMSPEDSSIYLCSVSGLKGGMNTEAFFGQGTRLTVV.

This clonotype was seen more than once but under ten times. The chain combines TRBV5-1 with TRBJ2-1; D is ambiguous. Germline V lookup: CDR1 SGHRS, CDR2 YFSETQ. The CDR3 runs 15 residues. V gave up 2 bases and J gave up 5 bases, with 14 bases separating them. CDR3 DNA sequence: TGCGCCAGCAGCTTACTTCCAGGAACGGACAATGAGCAGTTCTTC. Its protein is CASSLLPGTDNEQFF.

CDR3 DNA: TGTGCCAGCAACGAGGGAGCCAAAAACATTCAGTACTTC. This codes for CASNEGAKNIQYF. The chain has TRBV2 and TRBJ2-4, with D perhaps matching TRBD2 (5 bases). In germline, CDR1 is SNHLY, CDR2 FYNNEI. V was shortened by 7 bases and J by 0 bases, with 7 bases between the two germline ends. CDR3 size: 13 residues.

This chain connects TRBV6-5 to TRBJ2-3; TRBD1 might be the D (5 bases). Germline V gene data show CDR1 as MNHEY and CDR2 as SVGAGI. The germline V and J ends were trimmed by 4 bases and 4 bases, with 15 bases remaining between them. The CDR3 length is 15 residues. CDR3 nucleotides: TGTGCCAGCAGTTCCCACTCCCTAGGGGCAGATACGCAGTATTTT. The encoded protein is CASSSHSLGADTQYF.

This clonotype was detected a few times. CDR3 in DNA: TGTGCCAGCAGTCCTCGGGGCCCCAGCACAGATACGCAGTATTTT. Encoded protein: CASSPRGPSTDTQYF. The V call is TRBV12-3 or TRBV12-4, the J call TRBJ2-3; D tentatively reads TRBD1 or TRBD2 (5 bases each). The CDR3 has 15 amino acids. Trimming took 5 bases from V and 0 from J, leaving 12 bases between them.

This clonotype has ten or more counts. The V and J genes are TRBV20-1 and TRBJ2-7, with D hard to call. Germline CDR1 is DFQATT and CDR2 is SNEGSKA (reference sequence). This CDR3 has 14 amino acids. V dropped 0 bases and J dropped 5 bases, with 14 bases sitting between them. The CDR3 here is CSARDVKPPDEQYF. CDR3 in DNA: TGCAGTGCTAGAGATGTAAAGCCCCCGGACGAGCAGTACTTC.

This clonotype was observed a few times. This is likely a read error, given that the CDR3 carries no conserved phenylalanine or tryptophan at its end. The DNA is omitted, as the CDR3 cannot be located on it reliably, and the CDR3 follows TCRdb's listing. This rearrangement joins TRBV2 to TRBJ2-7; the table's TRBD1 call for D was not verified on the DNA. In germline, CDR1 is SNHLY, CDR2 FYNNEI. The CDR3 is 12 residues long, counting both termini. The CDR3 is CASSELYGTGIL.

The chain links TRBV27 to TRBJ2-7, with D possibly TRBD1 on 5 matching bases. V dropped 0 bases and J dropped 3 bases, with 12 bases sitting between them. CDR3 length: 15 amino acids. Germline CDR1 and CDR2: MNHEY and SMNVEV (reference sequence). DNA for the CDR3: TGTGCCAGCAGTTTATCCGTCGGGCAGGGCTACGAGCAGTACTTC. Encoded protein: CASSLSVGQGYEQYF.